The 16 T cell receptor beta chains presented below share a single source sample, sequenced in a study of shared clonotypes between healthy human individuals. Here immunoSEQ multiplex PCR was the method, and the copy in TCRdb shows in-frame clones only, minus some. The table shows 600,000 to 750,000 clones, with 72% occurring only once. Sequencing used memory CD4+ T cells sorted from blood. Specified subset: CD45RA-negative fraction. These receptors were taken from a woman aged 25 to 39 in good health.

The chain joins TRBV4-1 to TRBJ1-1; 8 bases align to TRBD1. With 4 bases clipped from V and 1 base from J, the junction kept 2 bases outside the gene matches. This CDR3 has 14 amino acids. Germline V gene data show CDR1 as MGHRA and CDR2 as YSYEKL. The CDR3 is CASSPGQGNTEAFF. As DNA, the CDR3 is TGCGCCAGCAGCCCAGGACAGGGGAACACTGAAGCTTTCTTT.

V gene TRBV7-7 combines with J gene TRBJ1-5; D is possibly TRBD1 (5 bases). The V and J ends lost 0 bases and 4 bases respectively, with 22 bases between them. Per the germline V gene, CDR1 is SSHAT and CDR2 is FNYEAQ (reference sequence). This CDR3 is 19 amino acids long. CDR3 DNA: TGTGCCAGCAGCTTAGCGATAGGGACGGCCCTTCTTCGGAATCAGCCCCAGCATTTT. Translated, it gives CASSLAIGTALLRNQPQHF.

The chain joins TRBV12-5 to TRBJ2-3; D call uncertain. V shed 2 bases and J shed 2 bases, with 5 bases lying between them. Germline V gene data show CDR1 as LGHNT and CDR2 as FRNRAP. The CDR3 is made up of 13 amino acids. CDR3 loop: CASGLPYTDTQYF. CDR3 coding DNA: TGTGCTAGTGGTTTGCCCTACACAGATACGCAGTATTTT.

The chain links TRBV7-3 to TRBJ2-3, with TRBD2 matching over 8 bases. The CDR3 contains 15 residues. Germline lookup yields CDR1 SGHTA and CDR2 FQGTGA. After removal of 1 base from V and 5 bases from J, the junction contained 5 bases not matched to a gene. CDR3 loop: CASSLMAGGVDTQYF. The CDR3 coding sequence is TGTGCCAGCAGCTTAATGGCGGGAGGTGTAGATACGCAGTATTTT.

This clone was seen ten or more times. In DNA, the CDR3 is TGTGCCAGTAGTATCAGCGGGGACAATCAGCCCCAGCATTTT. As protein: CASSISGDNQPQHF. The genes are TRBV19 and TRBJ1-5; no firm D call. V was pared by 3 bases and J by 3 bases, with 9 bases between. The CDR3 is 14 residues long. Germline V gene sequence: CDR1 LNHDA, CDR2 SQIVND (reference sequence).

The chain couples TRBV10-2 to TRBJ2-5, with unresolved D. V was pared by 5 bases and J by 1 base, with 5 bases between. Per germline, CDR1 WSHSY and CDR2 SAAADI. This CDR3 spans 12 amino acids. Here the CDR3 reads CASSLSQETQYF. In nucleotides, the CDR3 is TGCGCCAGCAGTTTGTCCCAAGAGACCCAGTACTTC.

V usage is TRBV5-6 and J usage is TRBJ2-3; D ambiguous. The V end lost 3 bases, the J end lost 4 bases, and 9 bases lay between the germline ends. This CDR3 comprises 13 residues. Germline V lookup: CDR1 SGHDT, CDR2 YYEEEE. CDR3 loop: CASSSGQADTQYF. The CDR3 nucleotides are TGTGCCAGCAGCTCCGGGCAGGCAGATACGCAGTATTTT.

The V gene is TRBV7-4, the J gene TRBJ2-5; D possibly corresponds to TRBD1 (5 bases). The V gene lost 2 bases and the J gene lost 1 base, with 14 bases spanning the gap. Germline V gives CDR1 SGHVT, CDR2 SQSDAQ. The CDR3 consists of 16 residues. The CDR3 region has the DNA TGTGCCAGCAGCTTATGTTTTAAGGGGTGCCAAGAGACCCAGTACTTC. Its translation: CASSLCFKGCQETQYF.

V and J are TRBV20-1 and TRBJ2-7, with 9 bases that match TRBD2. V gave up 7 bases and J gave up 2 bases; unmatched junction bases: 0. Germline V gene lookup returns CDR1 DFQATT and CDR2 SNEGSKA (reference sequence). There are 11 residues in the CDR3. Written as DNA, the CDR3 is TGCAGTGTAGCGGGAGCCTACGAGCAGTACTTC. Translated: CSVAGAYEQYF.

This sequence joins TRBV6-1 and TRBJ1-1, with D unclear. V was cut by 3 bases and J by 2 bases, with 10 bases left in between. The CDR3 contains 14 residues. Germline values: CDR1 MNHNS, CDR2 SASEGT. The CDR3 sequence is CASSEMKDNTEAFF. CDR3 bases: TGTGCCAGCAGTGAGATGAAGGACAACACTGAAGCTTTCTTT.

This clone was detected a few times. V and J are TRBV5-8 and TRBJ2-1, with D tentatively TRBD1 (8 bases). The V gene's germline CDR1 is SGHTS and CDR2 YDEGEE. The CDR3 has 18 amino acids. V lost 0 bases to trimming and J lost 4 bases, with 20 bases between them. The CDR3 region is CASSLGDRTGGGYNEQFF. The CDR3 DNA is TGTGCCAGCAGCTTGGGAGATCGTACAGGGGGAGGGTACAATGAGCAGTTCTTC.

The genes are TRBV14 and TRBJ2-5; D is ambiguous. V was cut by 4 bases and J by 5 bases, with 8 bases left in between. Germline assignment: CDR1 SGHDN and CDR2 FVKESK. The CDR3 length is 12 residues. CDR3 in DNA: TGTGCCAGCAGCCCATCCAGGGAGACCCAGTACTTC. Its translation: CASSPSRETQYF.

The V call is TRBV28, the J call TRBJ1-2; 7 nucleotides line up with TRBD1. The CDR3 consists of 15 residues. V trimming: 3 bases; J trimming: 8 bases; junction bases outside the gene matches: 12. Germline assignment: CDR1 MDHEN and CDR2 SYDVKM. Here the CDR3 DNA reads TGTGCCAGCAGTTTTAGTTTACAGGGGAATGAAGGCTACACCTTC. This encodes CASSFSLQGNEGYTF.

Details on this clone: The same CDR3 can be traced to other DNA sequences in this sample. The chain employs TRBV28 and TRBJ2-7; D not resolved. The length of the CDR3 is 12 residues. Trimming took off 5 bases at V and 4 bases at J, with 9 bases between the two ends. Germline values: CDR1 MDHEN, CDR2 SYDVKM. The CDR3 is CASSQTAYEQYF. The CDR3 DNA reads TGTGCCAGCAGTCAAACAGCTTACGAGCAGTACTTC.

The V call is TRBV18, the J call TRBJ2-7; unclear D gene. With 4 bases removed from V and 4 bases from J, the gap between germline ends came to 17 bases. Germline CDR1 is KGHSH and CDR2 is LQKENI. This CDR3 contains 15 residues. Written as DNA, the CDR3 is TGTGCCAGCTCACGGCGCCCAGATAGCACTTACGAGCAGTACTTC. It codes for CASSRRPDSTYEQYF.

Turning to this clone: One end of the junction is discordant with germline, which a read error may explain. The rearrangement joins TRBV7-8 to TRBJ2-7; D gene unclear. Germline lookup yields CDR1 SGHVS and CDR2 FQNEAQ. There are 13 residues in the CDR3. CDR3 sequence (DNA): TGTGCCTGCAGTCCACGGATCTCCTACGAGCAGTACTTC. Translated, it gives CACSPRISYEQYF.